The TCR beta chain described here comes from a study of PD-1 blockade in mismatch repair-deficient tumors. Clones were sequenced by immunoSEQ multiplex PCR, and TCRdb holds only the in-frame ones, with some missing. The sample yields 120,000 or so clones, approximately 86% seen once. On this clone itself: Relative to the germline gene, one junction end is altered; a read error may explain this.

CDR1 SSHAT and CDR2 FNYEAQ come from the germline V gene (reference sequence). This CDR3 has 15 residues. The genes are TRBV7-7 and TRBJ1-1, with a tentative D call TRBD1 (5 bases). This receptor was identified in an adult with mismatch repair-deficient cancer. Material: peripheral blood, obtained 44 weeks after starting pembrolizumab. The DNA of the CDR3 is TGTGCTAGCAGCTTGGGACCGACCGTGAACACTGAAGCTTTCTTT. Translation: CASSLGPTVNTEAFF.